The clone carrying this T cell receptor beta chain was seen only a few times. The CDR3 loop spans 15 amino acids. In germline, CDR1 is DFQATT, CDR2 SNEGSKA (reference sequence). With 5 bases clipped from V and 8 bases from J, the junction kept 9 bases outside the gene matches. Preparation of the TCRbeta library was carried out with unique molecular identifiers. TCRdb re-analysed the PCR reads in MiXCR, keeping a single row per CDR3 protein. The table records about 610,000 distinct CDR3 sequences, roughly 10% of them present only once. The data derive from a study of T-cell reconstitution after alpha-beta-depleted transplantation in children.

The gene calls are TRBV20-1 and TRBJ2-1, with 13 bases fitting TRBD2. The source of this sequence is a human donor who donated a stem cell graft to a child with acute myeloid leukemia. Material: PBMCs from the stem cell graft donor, obtained from the stem cell graft. The CDR3 loop is CSAHLGLAGVDEQFF. For the CDR3, the DNA is TGCAGTGCTCATCTAGGACTAGCGGGAGTAGATGAGCAGTTCTTC.